This is a list of T cell receptor beta chains from one sample in a study of PD-1 blockade in classical Hodgkin lymphoma. Only in-frame clones appear in the TCRdb table, and some are missing; sequencing was by immunoSEQ multiplex PCR. The data contain nearly 50,000 clones, about 75% of them singletons. The sequencing used peripheral blood mononuclear cells (PBMCs), collected before the fourth cycle of nivolumab. These receptors were obtained from a human donor with classical Hodgkin lymphoma. The CDR3 runs from the conserved cysteine through the conserved F or W. The order of the fields is D gene, V gene, J gene, clone size, CDR3 DNA, CDR3 protein. The D gene is left open where the match is weak. Clone size is shown for a subset of rows, as once, few, many or a class of expanded clone.

>NA|TRBV5-1|TRBJ1-2|NA
TGCGCCAGCAGCTTGGGCCCAGCTAACTATGGCTACACCTTC
CASSLGPANYGYTF
>TRBD1|TRBV19|TRBJ1-3|NA
TGTGCCAGTAAGAAGACAGGGTCTGGAAACACCATATATTTT
CASKKTGSGNTIYF
>TRBD2|TRBV13|TRBJ2-1|NA
TGTGCCAGCAGCTTAAGAAGCGGGAGTAAAAGGAATGAGCAGTTCTTC
CASSLRSGSKRNEQFF
>NA|TRBV6-5|TRBJ2-7|NA
TGTGCCAGCAGCCACCGGTGGGAACTATCCTACGAGCAGTACTTC
CASSHRWELSYEQYF
>NA|TRBV15|TRBJ2-7|NA
TGTGCCACCAGCAGACAGGGATTAAGCTACGAGCAGTACTTC
CATSRQGLSYEQYF
>TRBD1|TRBV28|TRBJ1-5|NA
TGTGCCAGCAGTTCTTGGGACAGCCGAAATCAGCCCCAGCATTTT
CASSSWDSRNQPQHF
>TRBD1|TRBV7-2|TRBJ1-5|few
TGTGCCAGCAGCGAAGAGACAGGGGCAATCAATCAGCCCCAGCATTTT
CASSEETGAINQPQHF
>NA|TRBV11-2|TRBJ1-3|NA
TGTGCCAGCAGCACTCCCCGGGGGGCTGGAAACACCATATATTTT
CASSTPRGAGNTIYF
>TRBD2|TRBV4-2|TRBJ2-1|NA
TGTGCCAGCAGCCAAGCCCAGCTAGCGGGAGGATGGGAGGTCAATAAGCAGTTCTTC
CASSQAQLAGGWEVNKQFF
>NA|TRBV29-1|TRBJ1-1|once
TGCAGCGTTGGTCCCAGCATCCTGGGCGACACTGAAGCTTTCTTT
CSVGPSILGDTEAFF
>NA|TRBV28|TRBJ2-1|NA
TGTGCCAGCAGTTTAGGCAATGAGCAGTTCTTC
CASSLGNEQFF
>NA|TRBV28|TRBJ2-5|NA
TGTGCCAGCGGGACATTCCAAGAGACCCAGTACTTC
CASGTFQETQYF
>TRBD1|TRBV5-5|TRBJ2-7|many
TGTGCCAGCAGCTTGGCCCCGGGACAGGGAGCATCGCTGCTGGGGTACGAGCAGTACTTC
CASSLAPGQGASLLGYEQYF
>NA|TRBV7-2|TRBJ2-1|NA
TGTGCCAGCAGCTATTACAATGAGCAGTTCTTC
CASSYYNEQFF
>TRBD2|TRBV30|TRBJ2-3|NA
TGTGCCTGGAACCCGTCGGGGGGAGCGGTAGATACGCAGTATTTT
CAWNPSGGAVDTQYF
>NA|TRBV6-5|TRBJ1-4|NA
TGTGCCAGCAGTTACGACCCCTCAACTAATGAAAAACTGTTTTTT
CASSYDPSTNEKLFF
>NA|TRBV15|TRBJ1-1|NA
TGTGCCACCAGTGGGGGGTACACTGAAGCTTTCTTT
CATSGGYTEAFF
>NA|TRBV7-8|TRBJ1-4|NA
TGTGCCAGCAGCTTTGGGGAGGGTAATGAAAAACTGTTTTTT
CASSFGEGNEKLFF
>NA|TRBV11-2|TRBJ1-1|NA
TGTGCCAGCAGCCCATTTGGGGGCACTGAAGCTTTCTTT
CASSPFGGTEAFF
>TRBD2|TRBV28|TRBJ2-3|NA
TGTGCCAGCAGTTTATATGGGCGGGGTAGCGGGCGCGATACGCAGTATTTT
CASSLYGRGSGRDTQYF
>TRBD1|TRBV5-1|TRBJ2-7|NA
TGCGCCAGCAGCTGGTCTGGGGACAGCCCCTACGAGCAGTACTTC
CASSWSGDSPYEQYF
>NA|TRBV18|TRBJ2-5|NA
TGTGCCAGCTCACCTCCAGCTGGGGAGACCCAGTACTTC
CASSPPAGETQYF
>NA|TRBV6-5|TRBJ2-7|NA
TGTGCCAGCAGTCGGGACAAATACGAGCAGTACTTC
CASSRDKYEQYF
>NA|TRBV10-3|TRBJ2-1|NA
TGTGCCATCAGTGAACAGGCCTACAATGAGCAGTTCTTC
CAISEQAYNEQFF
>NA|TRBV5-4|TRBJ2-6|NA
TGTGCCAGCAGCCGCGACACCTCTGGGGCCAACGTCCTGACTTTC
CASSRDTSGANVLTF
>TRBD1|TRBV7-9|TRBJ1-2|few
TGTGCCAGCAGCTCCCGGGACAGGGAGTTTGGCTACACCTTC
CASSSRDREFGYTF
>NA|TRBV19|TRBJ2-7|NA
TGTGCCAGTGGTCCCCTTTCCGAGCAGTACTTC
CASGPLSEQYF
>NA|TRBV5-3|TRBJ1-3|NA
TGTGCCAGAAGCTTGCTGGCGGCGTGTGGAAACACCATATATTTT
CARSLLAACGNTIYF
>TRBD1|TRBV6-1|TRBJ1-1|once
TGTGCCAGCATCGGACAGGGGGCGGTCACTGAAGCTTTCTTT
CASIGQGAVTEAFF
>NA|TRBV27|TRBJ1-5|NA
TGTGCCAGCAGTTTAAGGGGAAATCAGCCCCAGCATTTT
CASSLRGNQPQHF
>TRBD1|TRBV4-1|TRBJ2-7|NA
TGCGCCAGCAGCCGACGGACAGGAATGACCCCAGGGTCCTACGAGCAGTACTTC
CASSRRTGMTPGSYEQYF
>TRBD2|TRBV2|TRBJ2-5|NA
TGTGCCAGCAGTCAGGGACTAGACTTAGAGACCCAGTACTTC
CASSQGLDLETQYF
>NA|TRBV11-2|TRBJ1-5|few
TGTGCCAGCAGCCCGGCCGGCGGATTTTATAGCAATCAGCCCCAGCATTTT
CASSPAGGFYSNQPQHF
>TRBD2|TRBV7-3|TRBJ2-5|once
TGTGCCAGCAGCTTTTTCGGCGGGAGAGGAGTGGAGACCCAGTACTTC
CASSFFGGRGVETQYF
>NA|TRBV15|TRBJ2-7|NA
TGTGCCACCAGCAGAGACAGGGTCTACGAGCAGTACTTC
CATSRDRVYEQYF
>TRBD1|TRBV4-3|TRBJ1-4|NA
TGCGCCAGCAGCCACACAGGGGTTGAAAAACTGTTTTTT
CASSHTGVEKLFF
>NA|TRBV23-1|TRBJ2-5|NA
TGCGCCAGCAGCCGGACAGAAGAGACCCAGTACTTC
CASSRTEETQYF
>TRBD2|TRBV6-5|TRBJ2-7|NA
TGTGCCAGCAGTTTCGTCCAGGGACTATCCTACGAGCAGTACTTC
CASSFVQGLSYEQYF
>NA|TRBV12-1|TRBJ2-1|NA
TGTGCCAGCAGCCTTCCTCCTTATGAACAGTTCTTC
CASSLPPYEQFF
>TRBD2|TRBV28|TRBJ2-3|NA
TGTGCCAGCAGTGCCGCTGGGGCGCGGGAGGGGCGGGATACGCAGTATTTT
CASSAAGAREGRDTQYF
>NA|TRBV15|TRBJ2-7|NA
TGTGCCACCAGCAGAGATATAGGGGACGAGCAGTACTTC
CATSRDIGDEQYF
>TRBD1|TRBV25-1|TRBJ2-2|NA
TGTGCCAGCAGAGGCGGACAGGGGAAAACCGGGGAGCTGTTTTTT
CASRGGQGKTGELFF
>TRBD2|TRBV19|TRBJ2-1|NA
TGTGCCAGTAGTATCACTAGCGGGAGGGCCGGTGAGCAGTTCTTC
CASSITSGRAGEQFF
>NA|TRBV7-2|TRBJ2-2|few
TGTGCCAGCAGCTTAGTGCCGGGTCTAGCGAGGGCCGGGGAGCTGTTTTTT
CASSLVPGLARAGELFF
>NA|TRBV27|TRBJ1-5|few
TGTGCCAGCAGTCGACTAAATCAGCCCCAGCATTTT
CASSRLNQPQHF
>NA|TRBV7-7|TRBJ1-5|few
TGTGCTAGCAGCTTATTCTATGGTCAGCCCCAGCATTTT
CASSLFYGQPQHF
>NA|TRBV11-2|TRBJ2-5|NA
TGTGCCAGCAGCATATACACAGGGAAACAAGAGACCCAGTACTTC
CASSIYTGKQETQYF
>NA|TRBV27|TRBJ2-7|many
TGTGCCAGCAGTTTAGGGGATCCTGGGGCCGGCTACGAGCAGTACTTC
CASSLGDPGAGYEQYF
>NA|TRBV27|TRBJ1-1|NA
TGTGCCAGCAGGACTTCATTGAACACTGAAGCTTTCTTT
CASRTSLNTEAFF
>NA|TRBV4-1|TRBJ2-5|NA
TGCGCCAGCAGCCATGAGGAGGGGGTAGAAACCCAGTACTTC
CASSHEEGVETQYF
>NA|TRBV29-1|TRBJ2-5|NA
TGCAGCGCCAGGACCCCGGAGGTCGAGACCCAGTACTTC
CSARTPEVETQYF
>TRBD2|TRBV27|TRBJ2-1|many
TGTGCCAGCAGTTTATTGCGGACTAGCGGGGGCCATTTGCTCTTC
CASSLLRTSGGHLLF
>NA|TRBV5-8|TRBJ2-3|NA
TGTGCCAGCAGCTTGGGCCAAGGAGCCGCAGATACGCAGTATTTT
CASSLGQGAADTQYF
>TRBD2|TRBV5-1|TRBJ2-7|NA
TGCGCCAGCAGCGGGGCTAGCGGGGGCTACGAGCAGTACTTC
CASSGASGGYEQYF
>NA|TRBV19|TRBJ2-7|NA
TGTGCCAGTAGTAATTCTGTTGGCAGTGCCTACGAGCAGTACTTC
CASSNSVGSAYEQYF
>NA|TRBV9|TRBJ2-3|NA
TGTGCCAGCAGCGTTATACTTTCAGATACGCAGTATTTT
CASSVILSDTQYF
>TRBD2|TRBV13|TRBJ2-5|NA
TGTGCCAGCAGCCCATATAGCGGGAGGAGAGTTGGGGAGACCCAGTACTTC
CASSPYSGRRVGETQYF
>NA|TRBV29-1|TRBJ1-2|NA
TGCAGCGTTGTGAACAGGGCAGATATCTATGGCTACACCTTC
CSVVNRADIYGYTF
>TRBD2|TRBV7-3|TRBJ2-3|NA
TGTGCCAGTAGCGGGAGGGGCCGCACAGATACGCAGTATTTT
CASSGRGRTDTQYF
>TRBD1|TRBV5-1|TRBJ1-1|NA
TGCGCCAGCAGCTTCCGGGACAGTCTGAACACTGAAGCTTTCTTT
CASSFRDSLNTEAFF